A single sample gave rise to the 15 T cell receptor beta chains below, sequenced in a study of PD-L1 blockade in urothelial cancer. Profiling relied on immunoSEQ multiplex PCR, and the TCRdb table lists in-frame clones only, not all of them. Of more than 45,000 clones listed, approximately 86% are singletons. Sequenced material: PBMCs, taken around atezolizumab (anti-PD-L1) treatment. The receptors shown here come from a man between 60 and 75 years old with urothelial cancer.

The chain recombines TRBV7-3 with TRBJ1-1; the match to TRBD1 covers 7 bases. V lost 5 bases to trimming and J lost 2 bases; unmatched junction nucleotides: 5. This CDR3 comprises 14 residues. The germline V gene encodes CDR1 SGHTA and CDR2 FQGTGA. Here the CDR3 DNA reads TGTGCCAGCAGCAGACAGGGAGCAAACACTGAAGCTTTCTTT. As protein: CASSRQGANTEAFF.

The chain recombines TRBV6-4 with TRBJ2-1; perhaps TRBD2 as D (6 bases). This CDR3 comprises 12 residues. The germline V and J ends were trimmed by 2 bases and 15 bases, with 14 bases remaining between them. Germline CDR1 reads MRHNA; CDR2 reads SNTAGT. CDR3 residues: CASSDLGRDWFF. CDR3 DNA: TGTGCCAGCAGTGACCTAGGAAGGGACTGGTTCTTC.

This chain uses TRBV19 with TRBJ2-3; 12 bases map to TRBD2. Germline trimming cut 5 bases from V and 4 bases from J; bases unmatched to any gene: 4. CDR1 is LNHDA, CDR2 SQIVND, per germline (reference sequence). The CDR3 is 15 amino acids. CDR3 sequence: CASSPRLAGADTQYF. Written as DNA, the CDR3 is TGTGCCAGTAGTCCCCGACTAGCGGGGGCAGATACGCAGTATTTT.

The chain carries TRBV27 and TRBJ2-7; 12 bases map to TRBD1. CDR1 MNHEY and CDR2 SMNVEV come from the germline V gene (reference sequence). V shed 6 bases, J shed 5 bases, and the junction held 8 bases outside the gene matches. This CDR3 contains 15 residues. The CDR3 spells CASSSGTGGRNEQYF. The CDR3, as DNA: TGTGCCAGCAGCTCGGGGACAGGGGGCAGGAACGAGCAGTACTTC.

The J gene is TRBJ1-2, the V gene TRBV11-2, with a possible D match to TRBD1 (5 bases). Germline lookup yields CDR1 SGHAT and CDR2 FQNNGV. V was cut by 5 bases and J by 4 bases, with 11 bases left in between. CDR3 length: 13 residues. The CDR3 region has the DNA TGTGCCAGCAGCCCGGGGGAGATCTATGGCTACACCTTC. Translated: CASSPGEIYGYTF.

The chain combines TRBV6-5 with TRBJ2-1, with D possibly TRBD1 on 5 matching bases. Trimming left V 4 bases short and J 7 bases short, with 11 bases between. CDR3 length: 13 residues. Per germline, CDR1 MNHEY and CDR2 SVGAGI. CDR3 sequence reads: CASSFQRGNEQFF. The CDR3 nucleotides are TGTGCCAGCAGTTTCCAAAGGGGTAATGAGCAGTTCTTC.

V gene TRBV11-2 combines with J gene TRBJ1-1; maybe TRBD1 (5 bases). Germline lookup yields CDR1 SGHAT and CDR2 FQNNGV. The CDR3 has 15 residues. V lost 5 bases and J 4 bases, leaving 17 bases between the germline ends. CDR3 DNA: TGTGCCAGCAGCCAAAGGGCAGGGATGGGCACTGAAGCTTTCTTT. Its protein product is CASSQRAGMGTEAFF.

The rearrangement joins TRBV5-4 to TRBJ1-6, with 8 bases lining up with TRBD1. There are 15 residues in the CDR3. V lost 4 bases and J lost 10; bases outside the gene matches: 10. Germline V lookup: CDR1 SGHNT, CDR2 YYREEE (reference sequence). CDR3 loop: CASSHPGQATSPLHF. The CDR3 region has the DNA TGTGCCAGCAGCCACCCGGGACAGGCTACCTCACCCCTCCACTTT.

This clone occurred a few times. The chain recombines TRBV5-1 with TRBJ2-2; 8 bases line up with TRBD1. The trim removed 0 bases at V and 7 bases at J, leaving 8 bases unmatched. The CDR3 covers 16 residues. In germline, CDR1 is SGHRS, CDR2 YFSETQ. The CDR3 spells CASSLEYRGRHGELFF. CDR3 coding DNA: TGCGCCAGCAGCTTGGAATACAGGGGGAGGCACGGGGAGCTGTTTTTT.

J is TRBJ2-1 and V is TRBV5-1; D is perhaps TRBD2 (6 bases). CDR3 length equals 19 residues. The ends were cut back, 0 bases at V and 0 bases at J, with 19 bases in the middle. CDR1 is SGHRS, CDR2 YFSETQ, per germline. The CDR3 DNA follows: TGCGCCAGCAGCTTGGAGCTAGCGCCAATTTTGAGCTCCTACAATGAGCAGTTCTTC. Amino acids: CASSLELAPILSSYNEQFF.

The chain recombines TRBV18 with TRBJ1-2, with 9 bases aligning to TRBD1. Trimming took 5 bases from V and 3 from J; bases not matched to a gene: 4. The germline CDR1 and CDR2 sequences are KGHSH and LQKENI. This CDR3 has 14 amino acids. CDR3 in DNA: TGTGCCAGCTCAGCGGACAGGGGACACTATGGCTACACCTTC. This codes for CASSADRGHYGYTF.

The chain joins TRBV19 to TRBJ1-6; 8 bases align to TRBD1. The germline gives CDR1 LNHDA, CDR2 SQIVND (reference sequence). CDR3 length: 16 residues. The J segment lost 5 bases and the V segment lost 6 bases, leaving 9 bases of the junction unmatched. The CDR3 region is CASSLDRVLDNSPLHF. The CDR3 nucleotides are TGTGCCAGTAGCCTGGACAGGGTCCTAGATAATTCACCCCTCCACTTT. Full variable domain (rest looked up from reference TRBV19 and TRBJ1-6): DGGITQSPKYLFRKEGQNVTLSCEQNLNHDAMYWYRQDPGQGLRLIYYSQIVNDFQKGDIAEGYSVSREKKESFPLTVTSAQKNPTAFYLCASSLDRVLDNSPLHFGNGTRLTVT.

This clone showed up many times. Here the CDR3 DNA reads TGTGCCAGCAGCTTACAGGGAATTGGCACCGGGGAGCTGTTTTTT. It translates to CASSLQGIGTGELFF. The genes are TRBV5-4 and TRBJ2-2; D is perhaps TRBD1 (6 bases). The V gene's germline CDR1 is SGHNT and CDR2 YYREEE (reference sequence). V was pared by 2 bases and J by 4 bases, with 12 bases between. The CDR3 totals 15 residues. Complete variable domain (other parts from reference TRBV5-4 and TRBJ2-2): ETGVTQSPTHLIKTRGQQVTLRCSSQSGHNTVSWYQQALGQGPQFIFQYYREEENGRGNFPPRFSGLQFPNYSSELNVNALELDDSALYLCASSLQGIGTGELFFGEGSRLTVL.

The chain has TRBV9 and TRBJ1-1; D unresolved. This CDR3 contains 14 residues. Per the germline V gene, CDR1 is SGDLS and CDR2 is YYNGEE. V was cut by 4 bases and J by 5 bases, with 15 bases left in between. CDR3 loop: CASSLFGEGTEAFF. The CDR3 region has the DNA TGTGCCAGCAGCCTCTTCGGGGAGGGAACTGAAGCTTTCTTT.

This chain uses TRBV30 with TRBJ2-3, with a possible D match to TRBD2 (6 bases). The CDR3 totals 12 residues. V gave up 4 bases and J gave up 3 bases, with 8 bases separating them. CDR1 is GTSNPN and CDR2 is SVGIG in the germline V gene (reference sequence). CDR3 residues: CAWTRGTDTQYF. In nucleotides, the CDR3 is TGTGCCTGGACCCGGGGGACAGATACGCAGTATTTT.